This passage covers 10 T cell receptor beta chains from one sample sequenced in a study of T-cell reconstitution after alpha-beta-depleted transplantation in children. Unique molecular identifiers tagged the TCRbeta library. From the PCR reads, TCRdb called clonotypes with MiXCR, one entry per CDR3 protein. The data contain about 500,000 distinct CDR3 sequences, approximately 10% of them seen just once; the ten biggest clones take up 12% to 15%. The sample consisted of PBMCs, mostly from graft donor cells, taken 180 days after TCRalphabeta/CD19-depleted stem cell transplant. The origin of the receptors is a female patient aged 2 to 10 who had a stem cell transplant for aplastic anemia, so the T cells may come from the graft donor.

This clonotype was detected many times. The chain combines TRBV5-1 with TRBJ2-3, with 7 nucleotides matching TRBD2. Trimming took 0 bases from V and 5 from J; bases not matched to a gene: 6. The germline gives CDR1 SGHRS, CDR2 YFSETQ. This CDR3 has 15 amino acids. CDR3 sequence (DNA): TGCGCCAGCAGCTTGGATGGCGGGAGAGGAGATACGCAGTATTTT. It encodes CASSLDGGRGDTQYF.

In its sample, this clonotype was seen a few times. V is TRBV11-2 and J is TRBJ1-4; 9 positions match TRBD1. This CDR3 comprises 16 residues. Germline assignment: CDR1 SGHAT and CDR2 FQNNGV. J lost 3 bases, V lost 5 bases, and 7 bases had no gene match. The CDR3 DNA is TGTGCCAGCAGCCCGCGGACAGGGGTGGCTAATGAAAAACTGTTTTTT. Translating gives CASSPRTGVANEKLFF.

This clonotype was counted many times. CDR3 sequence reads: CASSSRVYEQFF. DNA of the CDR3: TGCGCCAGCAGCTCCAGGGTATACGAGCAGTTCTTC. J is TRBJ2-1 and V is TRBV5-1; possible D gene TRBD1, 5 bases. CDR3 length: 12 residues. V was pared by 3 bases and J by 10 bases, with 11 bases between. CDR1 is SGHRS, CDR2 YFSETQ, per germline.

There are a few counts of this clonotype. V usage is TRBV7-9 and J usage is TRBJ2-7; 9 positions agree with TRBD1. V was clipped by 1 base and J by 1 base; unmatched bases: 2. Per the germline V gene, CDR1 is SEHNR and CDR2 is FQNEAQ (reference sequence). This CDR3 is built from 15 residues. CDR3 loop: CASSLDGTGSYEQYV. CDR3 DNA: TGTGCCAGCAGCTTAGATGGGACAGGGTCCTACGAGCAGTACGTC.

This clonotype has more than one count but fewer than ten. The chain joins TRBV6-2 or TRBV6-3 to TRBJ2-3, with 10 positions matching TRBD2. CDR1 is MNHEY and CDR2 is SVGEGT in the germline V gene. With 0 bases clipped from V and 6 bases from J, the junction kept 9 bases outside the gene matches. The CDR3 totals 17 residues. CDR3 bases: TGTGCCAGCAGTTACTCCCCTAGCGGGAGTTTAGAGGATACGCAGTATTTT. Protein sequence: CASSYSPSGSLEDTQYF.

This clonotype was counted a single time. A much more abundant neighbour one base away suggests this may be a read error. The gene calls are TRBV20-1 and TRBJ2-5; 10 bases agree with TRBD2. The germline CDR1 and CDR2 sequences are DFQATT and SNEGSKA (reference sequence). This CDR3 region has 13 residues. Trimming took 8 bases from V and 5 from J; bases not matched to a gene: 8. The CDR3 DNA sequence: TGCAGTATAAGCGGGAGGGTCGTGGAGACCCAGTACTTC. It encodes CSISGRVVETQYF.

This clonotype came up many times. CDR3 sequence reads: CASSSWAQGGETQYF. Written as DNA, the CDR3 is TGCGCCAGCAGCTCCTGGGCACAGGGTGGGGAGACCCAGTACTTC. This sequence joins TRBV4-3 and TRBJ2-5, with D possibly TRBD1 on 6 matching bases. This CDR3 spans 15 amino acids. V gave up 5 bases and J gave up 5 bases, with 18 bases separating them. From germline, CDR1 is LGHNA and CDR2 YSLEER.

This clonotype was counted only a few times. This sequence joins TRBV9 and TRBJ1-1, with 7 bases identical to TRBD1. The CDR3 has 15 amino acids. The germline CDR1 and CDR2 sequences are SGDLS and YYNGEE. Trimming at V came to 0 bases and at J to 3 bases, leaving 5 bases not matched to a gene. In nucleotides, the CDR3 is TGTGCCAGCAGCGTAGAAGGGACAGAATACACTGAAGCTTTCTTT. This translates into CASSVEGTEYTEAFF.

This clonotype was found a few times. DNA for the CDR3: TGTGCCAGCAGTCGTCCTGGGCTAGCGGAGAGCACAGATACGCAGTATTTT. Protein: CASSRPGLAESTDTQYF. The rearrangement links TRBV7-2 to TRBJ2-3, with TRBD2 matching 7 bases. The V and J ends lost 6 bases and 0 bases, in that order; junction bases with no gene match: 12. Germline V gene data show CDR1 as SGHTA and CDR2 as FQGNSA. This CDR3 has 17 amino acids.

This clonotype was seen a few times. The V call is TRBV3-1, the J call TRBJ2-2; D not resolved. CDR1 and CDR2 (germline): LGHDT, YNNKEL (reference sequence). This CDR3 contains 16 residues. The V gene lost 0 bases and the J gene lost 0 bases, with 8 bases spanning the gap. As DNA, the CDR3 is TGTGCCAGCAGCCAAGATCTAGGTTCGAACACCGGGGAGCTGTTTTTT. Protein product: CASSQDLGSNTGELFF.